This TCR beta chain was identified during a study of human T cells and chemical hapten exposure. About the research overall: The cohort included alopecia areata under or over 50% scalp, totalis and universalis.

V was clipped by 5 bases and J by 5 bases, with 7 bases between them. The CDR3 consists of 12 residues. Germline CDR1 reads LGHDT; CDR2 reads YNNKEL (reference sequence). Study observations and caveats: Following DPC sensitization, TCRs present above 1 in 1000 frequency showed no change. In comparison with controls, expanded TCRs gave rise to a significantly larger number of large CDR3 similarity clusters.

As to time point: pre-sensitization, week 0. Treatment here: therapeutic diphenylcyclopropenone sensitization with weekly scalp DPC. Non-pregnant alopecia patients aged 18 to 70, suitable for DPC therapy. This clonotype was detected many times. Antigen specificity is unknown. From the RACE reads, TCRdb called clonotypes with MiXCR, one entry per CDR3 protein. The data hold more than 300,000 distinct CDR3 sequences, with approximately 5% observed a single time. This TCR came from a woman in her forties or fifties with alopecia areata. Some clones in this sample may be carry-over from other donors' samples. The V and J genes are TRBV3-1 and TRBJ2-1, with D perhaps TRBD2 (6 bases). The material sequenced was whole blood, taken in connection with sensitization to the hapten diphenylcyclopropenone (DPC). CDR3 in amino acids: CASSLADNEQFF. CDR3 nucleotide sequence: TGTGCCAGCAGCTTAGCGGACAATGAGCAGTTCTTC.